There are many counts of the clone carrying this T cell receptor (beta chain). The ends were cut back, 3 bases at V and 2 bases at J, with 16 bases in the middle. The CDR3 covers 17 residues. The germline CDR1 and CDR2 sequences are SGHVS and FQNEAQ. This sample is drawn from a study of CD8+CD57+ T cells in acquired aplastic anemia. Study-level information: On average, sorted CD4+ and CD8+ cells gave 2.5 to 4 ug of DNA.

Template material for TCR beta VDJ and CDR3 profiling consisted of genomic DNA. TCRdb reprocessed the reads with MiXCR, giving one entry per CDR3 protein. The data show about 190,000 distinct CDR3 sequences, 48% seen once. CD8+CD57+ cell expansion, shown by flow cytometry, had occurred in the patients selected for sequencing. This clonotype was obtained from a human donor with aplastic anemia. The chain employs TRBV7-8 and TRBJ2-2; D perhaps matches TRBD2 (6 bases). Sequencing was performed on sorted CD4+, CD8+, or CD8+CD57+ T cells (not recorded which) from PBMCs. Here the CDR3 reads CASSLRDSGLNTGELFF. Written as DNA, the CDR3 is TGTGCCAGCAGCTTGAGGGACTCGGGACTCAACACCGGGGAGCTGTTTTTT.